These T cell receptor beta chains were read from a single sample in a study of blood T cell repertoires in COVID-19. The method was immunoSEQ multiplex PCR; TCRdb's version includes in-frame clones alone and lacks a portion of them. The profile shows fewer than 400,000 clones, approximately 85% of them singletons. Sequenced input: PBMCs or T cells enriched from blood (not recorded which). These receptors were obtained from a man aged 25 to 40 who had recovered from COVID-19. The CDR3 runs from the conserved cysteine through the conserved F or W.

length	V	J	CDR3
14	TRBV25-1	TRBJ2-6	CASMRSSGANVLTF
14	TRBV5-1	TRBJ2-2	CASSMDSMSGELFF
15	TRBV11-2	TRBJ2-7	CASSIGTGGTYEQYF
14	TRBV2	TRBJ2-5	CASSGGGALETQYF
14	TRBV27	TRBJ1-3	CASKIGVTSHTIYF
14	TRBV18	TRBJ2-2	CASSPRRGTGELFF
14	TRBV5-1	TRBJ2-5	CASSLAPGPETQYF
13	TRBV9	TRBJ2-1	CASSVSLGDEQFF
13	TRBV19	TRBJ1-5	CASRSRINQPQHF
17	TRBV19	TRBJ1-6	CASSDRGQSSYNSPLHF
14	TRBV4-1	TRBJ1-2	CASGGDSRSYGYTF
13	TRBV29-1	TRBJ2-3	CSDTGAGTDTQYF
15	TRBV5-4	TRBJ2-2	CASSPDRGRPGELFF
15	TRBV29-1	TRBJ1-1	CSVEEPGQGADEAFF
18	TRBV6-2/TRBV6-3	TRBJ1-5	CASSYSARAIWGNQPQHF
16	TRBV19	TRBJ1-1	CASSIGGWRDNTEAFF
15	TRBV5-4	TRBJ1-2	CASSSGQDRVGGYTF
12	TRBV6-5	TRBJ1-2	CASRAANYGYTF
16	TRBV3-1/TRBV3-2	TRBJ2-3	CASSPRDRGATDTQYF
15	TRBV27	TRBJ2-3	CASSLFAGKGNTQYF
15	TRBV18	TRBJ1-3	CASSTAGTGSNTIYF
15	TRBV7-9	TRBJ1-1	CASTLAGTGNTEAFF
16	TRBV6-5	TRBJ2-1	CASSYSSPGRVHEQFF
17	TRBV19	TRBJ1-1	CASSIPLGQLGGTEAFF
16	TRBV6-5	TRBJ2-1	CASSYIGTSDYNEQFF
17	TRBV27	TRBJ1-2	CASSLYPPHTTLDGYTF
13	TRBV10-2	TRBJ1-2	CASSVERNYGYTF
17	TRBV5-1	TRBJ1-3	CASSLFRDNFAGNTIYF
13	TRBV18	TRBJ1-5	CASSPPEGQPQHF
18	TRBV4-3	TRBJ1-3	CASSQEVGQGAGGNTIYF
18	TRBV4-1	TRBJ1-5	CASSQGLRDRGRGQPQHF
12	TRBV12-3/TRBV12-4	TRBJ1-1	CASSIYNTEAFF
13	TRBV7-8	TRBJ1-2	CASSPGGGYGYTF
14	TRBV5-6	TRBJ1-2	CASSLGDGVYGYTF
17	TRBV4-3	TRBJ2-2	CASSQVFSGVTPGELFF
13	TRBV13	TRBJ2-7	CASSPPGTLEQYF
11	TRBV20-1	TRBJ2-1	CSGRWGNEQFF
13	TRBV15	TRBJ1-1	CATSRTVNTEAFF
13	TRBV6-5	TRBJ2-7	CASKGGAGHEQYF
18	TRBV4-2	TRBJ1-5	CASSQAVQGRDSNQPQHF
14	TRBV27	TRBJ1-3	CASSLRRAGNTIYF
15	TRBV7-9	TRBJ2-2	CASSLGLANTGELFF
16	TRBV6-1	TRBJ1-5	CASSVYSGTGNQPQHF
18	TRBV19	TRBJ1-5	CASRYRDRGRRSNQPQHF
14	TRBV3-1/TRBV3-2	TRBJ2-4	CASSNGLAANIQYF
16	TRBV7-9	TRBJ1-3	CASSSWTGGSGNTIYF
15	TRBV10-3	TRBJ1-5	CAISEGGGFNQPQHF
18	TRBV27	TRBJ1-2	CASSFEGAGTLGLYGYTF
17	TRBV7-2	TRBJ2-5	CASSPPGLAGGQETQYF
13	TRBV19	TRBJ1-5	CASSMRFRQPQHF
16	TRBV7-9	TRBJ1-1	CASSFPGTGVFTEAFF
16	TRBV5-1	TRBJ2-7	CASSLARTDFWIEQYF
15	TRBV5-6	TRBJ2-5	CASSLGLVSQETQYF
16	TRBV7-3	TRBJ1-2	CASSPTGQGGGYGYTF
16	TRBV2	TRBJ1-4	CASSRDREGLFEKLFF
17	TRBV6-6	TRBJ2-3	CASSPYSGGESTDTQYF
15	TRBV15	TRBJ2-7	CATSRDGQGMDEQYF
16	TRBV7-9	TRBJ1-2	CASSTEGGDANYGYTF